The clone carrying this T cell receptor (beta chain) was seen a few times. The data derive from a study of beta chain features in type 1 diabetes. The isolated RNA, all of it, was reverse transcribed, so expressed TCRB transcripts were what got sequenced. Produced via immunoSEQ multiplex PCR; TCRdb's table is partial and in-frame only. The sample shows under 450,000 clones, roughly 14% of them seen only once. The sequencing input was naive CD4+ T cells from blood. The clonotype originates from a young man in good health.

The chain's CDR3 is CASSTTSGVAGELFF. The CDR3 DNA reads TGTGCCAGTAGCACCACTAGCGGGGTGGCCGGGGAGCTGTTTTTT. V usage is TRBV19 and J usage is TRBJ2-2, with TRBD2 matching over 10 bases. V was pared by 6 bases and J by 6 bases, with 7 bases of the junction left unmatched. CDR1 is LNHDA and CDR2 is SQIVND in the germline V gene (reference sequence). The CDR3 loop spans 15 amino acids.